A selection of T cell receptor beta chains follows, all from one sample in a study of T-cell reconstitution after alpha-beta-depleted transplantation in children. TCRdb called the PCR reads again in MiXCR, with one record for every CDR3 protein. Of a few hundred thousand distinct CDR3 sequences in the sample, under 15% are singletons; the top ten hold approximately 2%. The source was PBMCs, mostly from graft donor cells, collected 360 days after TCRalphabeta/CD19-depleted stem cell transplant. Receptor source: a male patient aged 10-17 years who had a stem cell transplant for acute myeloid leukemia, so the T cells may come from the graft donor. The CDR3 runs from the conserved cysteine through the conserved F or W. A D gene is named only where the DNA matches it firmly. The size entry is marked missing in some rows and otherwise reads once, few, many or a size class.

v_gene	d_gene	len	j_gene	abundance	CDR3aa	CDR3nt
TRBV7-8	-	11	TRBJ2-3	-	CASSHLDTQYF	TGTGCCAGCAGCCACTTAGATACGCAGTATTTT
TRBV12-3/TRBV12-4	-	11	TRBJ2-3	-	CASSLHDTQYF	TGTGCCAGCAGTTTACACGATACGCAGTATTTT
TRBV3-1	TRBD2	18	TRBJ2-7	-	CASSQDLSPGTSGYEQYF	TGTGCCAGCAGCCAAGATCTGTCTCCCGGGACTAGCGGGTACGAGCAGTACTTC
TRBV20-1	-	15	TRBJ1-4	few	CSARDKGVPNEKLFF	TGCAGTGCTCGGGACAAGGGGGTACCTAATGAAAAACTGTTTTTT
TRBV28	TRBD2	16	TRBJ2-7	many	CASSLKGGSSAYEQYF	TGTGCCAGCAGTTTAAAGGGCGGGAGCTCCGCCTACGAGCAGTACTTC
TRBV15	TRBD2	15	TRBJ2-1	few	CATNPGLAVYNEQFF	TGTGCCACCAACCCGGGACTAGCGGTCTACAATGAGCAGTTCTTC
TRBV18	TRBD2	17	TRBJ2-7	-	CASSPLGTSGSKDEQYF	TGTGCCAGCTCACCACTTGGGACTAGCGGGAGTAAAGACGAGCAGTACTTC
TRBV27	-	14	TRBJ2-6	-	CASRVISGANVLTF	TGTGCCAGCAGGGTGATTTCTGGGGCCAACGTCCTGACTTTC
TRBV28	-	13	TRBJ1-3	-	CASSLLAGNTIYF	TGTGCCAGCAGTTTATTGGCTGGAAACACCATATATTTT
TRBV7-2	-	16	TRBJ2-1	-	CASSTAYRDLHNEQFF	TGTGCCAGCAGCACCGCCTACCGGGACTTACACAATGAGCAGTTCTTC
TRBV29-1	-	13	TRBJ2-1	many	CSVEWSSYNEQFF	TGCAGCGTTGAGTGGAGCTCCTACAATGAGCAGTTCTTC
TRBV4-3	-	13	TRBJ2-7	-	CASSQEEEREQYF	TGCGCCAGCAGCCAAGAAGAGGAGAGAGAGCAGTACTTC
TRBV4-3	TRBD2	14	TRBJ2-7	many	CASRGLAGACEQYF	TGCGCCAGCAGGGGACTAGCGGGAGCTTGCGAGCAGTACTTC
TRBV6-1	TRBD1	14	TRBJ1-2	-	CASSLGTGRRGYTF	TGTGCCAGCAGCCTCGGGACAGGTCGTCGTGGCTACACCTTC
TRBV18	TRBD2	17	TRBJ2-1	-	CASSPLRLADSNNEQFF	TGTGCCAGCTCACCCCTTAGACTAGCGGACTCAAACAATGAGCAGTTCTTC
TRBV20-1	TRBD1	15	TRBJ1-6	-	CSARRGQGRNSPLHF	TGCAGTGCTAGGCGGGGACAGGGGCGTAATTCACCCCTCCACTTT
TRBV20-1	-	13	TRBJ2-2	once	CSAGTTFTGELFF	TGCAGTGCTGGCACGACGTTCACGGGGGAGCTGTTTTTT
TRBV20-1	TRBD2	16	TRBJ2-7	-	CSARDTGRTKNYEQYF	TGCAGTGCTAGAGATACCGGGAGGACTAAAAACTACGAGCAGTACTTC
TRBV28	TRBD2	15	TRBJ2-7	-	CASSVLAGVPYEQYF	TGTGCCAGCAGTGTACTAGCGGGAGTACCCTACGAGCAGTACTTC
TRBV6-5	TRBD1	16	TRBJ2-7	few	CASSSARDRGTYEQYF	TGTGCCAGCAGTTCAGCTCGGGACAGGGGGACCTACGAGCAGTACTTC
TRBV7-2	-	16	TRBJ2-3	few	CASSLAKVRLPDTQYF	TGTGCCAGCAGCTTAGCGAAAGTCAGGTTACCAGATACGCAGTATTTT
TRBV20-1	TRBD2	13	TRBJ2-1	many	CSAWGTSYNEQFF	TGCAGTGCTTGGGGGACTAGTTACAATGAGCAGTTCTTC
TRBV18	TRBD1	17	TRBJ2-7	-	CASFLPAGTGAPYEQYF	TGTGCCAGCTTCCTACCGGCTGGGACAGGGGCCCCTTACGAGCAGTACTTC
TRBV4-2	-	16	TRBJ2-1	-	CASSQDRGEVYNEQFF	TGTGCCAGCAGCCAAGATAGGGGGGAGGTATACAATGAGCAGTTCTTC
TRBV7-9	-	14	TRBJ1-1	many	CASRSLGEGTEAFF	TGTGCCAGCAGATCATTGGGCGAGGGCACTGAAGCTTTCTTT
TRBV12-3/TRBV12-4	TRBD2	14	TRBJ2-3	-	CANLAGEEADTQYF	TGTGCCAACCTAGCGGGAGAGGAAGCAGATACGCAGTATTTT
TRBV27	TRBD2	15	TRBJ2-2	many	CASSTLAGVSGELFF	TGTGCCAGCAGTACGCTAGCGGGAGTTTCAGGGGAGCTGTTTTTT
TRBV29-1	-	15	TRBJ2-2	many	CSVDPGQTNTGELFF	TGCAGCGTTGACCCAGGGCAAACGAACACCGGGGAGCTGTTTTTT
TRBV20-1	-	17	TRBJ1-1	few	CSARFGFGLVTNTEAFF	TGCAGTGCTAGGTTTGGCTTCGGGTTAGTAACTAACACTGAAGCTTTCTTT
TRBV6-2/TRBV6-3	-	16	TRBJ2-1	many	CASTFIGPGVINEQFF	TGTGCCAGCACCTTCATAGGGCCAGGGGTTATTAATGAGCAGTTCTTC
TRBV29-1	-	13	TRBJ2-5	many	CSVSHIGQETQYF	TGCAGCGTTTCCCACATAGGACAAGAGACCCAGTACTTC
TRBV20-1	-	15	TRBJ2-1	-	CSAFAWPLPYNEQFF	TGCAGTGCTTTCGCGTGGCCCCTCCCCTACAATGAGCAGTTCTTC
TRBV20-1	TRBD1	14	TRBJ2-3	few	CSASRDSDTDTQYF	TGCAGTGCTAGCAGGGACAGTGACACAGATACGCAGTATTTT
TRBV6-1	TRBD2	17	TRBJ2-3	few	CASSRPTSGLTTDTQYF	TGTGCCAGCAGTAGGCCGACTAGCGGACTTACCACAGATACGCAGTATTTT
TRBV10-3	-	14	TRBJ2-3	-	CAISESGGTDTQYF	TGTGCCATCAGTGAGTCGGGGGGCACAGATACGCAGTATTTT
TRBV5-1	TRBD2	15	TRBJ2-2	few	CASSVRDYNTGELFF	TGCGCCAGCAGCGTCCGGGACTACAACACCGGGGAGCTGTTTTTT
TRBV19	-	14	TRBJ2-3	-	CASSMSGITDTQYF	TGTGCCAGTAGTATGAGCGGCATCACAGATACGCAGTATTTT
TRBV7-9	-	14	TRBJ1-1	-	CASSRGPPVTEAFF	TGTGCCAGCAGTCGTGGACCGCCGGTCACTGAAGCTTTCTTT
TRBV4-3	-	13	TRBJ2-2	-	CASSQAGQGELFF	TGCGCCAGCAGCCAAGCGGGGCAGGGGGAGCTGTTTTTT
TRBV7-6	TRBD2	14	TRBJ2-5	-	CASGGRLGLETQYF	TGTGCCAGCGGCGGGAGGCTCGGTCTAGAGACCCAGTACTTC
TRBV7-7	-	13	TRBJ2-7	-	CASSADRGGEQYF	TGTGCTAGCAGCGCAGACAGGGGAGGGGAGCAGTACTTC
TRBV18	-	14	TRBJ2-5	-	CASSPIRDQETQYF	TGTGCCAGCTCACCAATCCGCGATCAGGAGACCCAGTACTTC
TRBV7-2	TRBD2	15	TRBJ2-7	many	CASSLVLAGFYEQYF	TGTGCCAGCAGCTTAGTTTTAGCGGGATTTTACGAGCAGTACTTC
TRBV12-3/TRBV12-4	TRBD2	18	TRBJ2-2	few	CASTLRRGGPENTGELFF	TGTGCCAGCACCCTTCGACGGGGAGGGCCTGAGAACACCGGGGAGCTGTTTTTT
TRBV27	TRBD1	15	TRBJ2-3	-	CASSSGQGVADTQYF	TGTGCCAGCAGTTCTGGACAGGGTGTTGCAGATACGCAGTATTTT
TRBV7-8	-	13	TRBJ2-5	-	CASSLVGGKTQYF	TGTGCCAGCAGCTTAGTTGGGGGTAAGACCCAGTACTTC
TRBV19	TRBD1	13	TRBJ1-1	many	CASSGQGATEAFF	TGTGCCAGTAGCGGACAGGGGGCAACTGAAGCTTTCTTT
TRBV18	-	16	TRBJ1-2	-	CASSPMDRPANYGYTF	TGTGCCAGCTCACCGATGGACAGACCAGCTAACTATGGCTACACCTTC
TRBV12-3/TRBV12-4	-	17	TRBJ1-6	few	CASSQRLNLSYNSPLHF	TGTGCCAGCAGTCAGCGCCTGAATCTCTCCTATAATTCACCCCTCCACTTT
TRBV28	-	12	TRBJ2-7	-	CASSRREYEQYF	TGTGCCAGCAGTCGTCGGGAGTACGAGCAGTACTTC